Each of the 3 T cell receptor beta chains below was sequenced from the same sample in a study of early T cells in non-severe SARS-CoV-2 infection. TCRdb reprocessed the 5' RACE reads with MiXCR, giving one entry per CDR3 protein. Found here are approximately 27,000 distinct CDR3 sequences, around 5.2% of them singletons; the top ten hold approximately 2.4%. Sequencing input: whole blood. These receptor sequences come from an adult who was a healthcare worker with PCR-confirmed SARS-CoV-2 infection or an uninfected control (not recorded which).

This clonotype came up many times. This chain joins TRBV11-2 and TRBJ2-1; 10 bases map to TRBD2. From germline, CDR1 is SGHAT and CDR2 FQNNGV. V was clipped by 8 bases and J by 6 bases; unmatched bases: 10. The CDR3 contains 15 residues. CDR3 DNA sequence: TGTGCCAGCGCCCGGGGAGTAGCGGGAGGCAATGAGCAGTTCTTC. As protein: CASARGVAGGNEQFF.

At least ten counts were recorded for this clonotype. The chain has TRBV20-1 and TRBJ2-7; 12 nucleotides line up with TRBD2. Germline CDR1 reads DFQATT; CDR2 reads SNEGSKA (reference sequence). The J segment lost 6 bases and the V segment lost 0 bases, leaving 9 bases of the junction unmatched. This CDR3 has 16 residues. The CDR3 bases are TGCAGTGCTAGAGACCCCGGACTAGCGGGAACAGTCGAGCAGTACTTC. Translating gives CSARDPGLAGTVEQYF.

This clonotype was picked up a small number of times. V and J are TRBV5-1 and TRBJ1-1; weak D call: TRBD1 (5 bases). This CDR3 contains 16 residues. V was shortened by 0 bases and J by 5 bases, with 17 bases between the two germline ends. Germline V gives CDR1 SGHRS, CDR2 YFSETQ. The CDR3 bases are TGCGCCAGCAGCTTGGAACAGGCCGGAGGGAGGACTGAAGCTTTCTTT. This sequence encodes CASSLEQAGGRTEAFF.